The clone carrying this TCR beta chain was seen ten or more times. The antigen remains undetermined. The study excluded patients with uncontrolled infection, other autoimmune disease, pregnancy or lactation. The diagnostic basis comprised clinical symptoms, serum thyroxine and TRAb, thyroid ultrasound and orbital computed tomography. Amplified TCR beta CDR3 regions came from RNA transcripts. Carried out on the TCR CDR3, a first-round RT-PCR used the HTBI primer set. TCRdb passed the multiplex PCR reads through MiXCR, listing each CDR3 protein once. The sample lists around 520,000 distinct CDR3 sequences, roughly a quarter occurring once. The data belong to a study of T cells in Graves' hyperthyroidism and ophthalmopathy. The study's findings and limits: Most clonotypes expanded in thyroid above 0.001 were likewise present in blood. Ophthalmopathy, as predicted by the model, came a median 6.5 months after the prediction.

This CDR3 has 15 residues. V dropped 4 bases and J dropped 5; count of bases not matched to a gene: 6. The germline CDR1 and CDR2 sequences are KGHSH and LQKENI. Sequenced: blood. The clonotype was recovered from a woman under 40 with Graves' ophthalmopathy. The V and J genes are TRBV18 and TRBJ2-2, with TRBD1 identical over 8 bases. This CDR3 is CASSRLTGETGELFF. In DNA, the CDR3 is TGTGCCAGCTCACGACTGACAGGGGAGACCGGGGAGCTGTTTTTT.